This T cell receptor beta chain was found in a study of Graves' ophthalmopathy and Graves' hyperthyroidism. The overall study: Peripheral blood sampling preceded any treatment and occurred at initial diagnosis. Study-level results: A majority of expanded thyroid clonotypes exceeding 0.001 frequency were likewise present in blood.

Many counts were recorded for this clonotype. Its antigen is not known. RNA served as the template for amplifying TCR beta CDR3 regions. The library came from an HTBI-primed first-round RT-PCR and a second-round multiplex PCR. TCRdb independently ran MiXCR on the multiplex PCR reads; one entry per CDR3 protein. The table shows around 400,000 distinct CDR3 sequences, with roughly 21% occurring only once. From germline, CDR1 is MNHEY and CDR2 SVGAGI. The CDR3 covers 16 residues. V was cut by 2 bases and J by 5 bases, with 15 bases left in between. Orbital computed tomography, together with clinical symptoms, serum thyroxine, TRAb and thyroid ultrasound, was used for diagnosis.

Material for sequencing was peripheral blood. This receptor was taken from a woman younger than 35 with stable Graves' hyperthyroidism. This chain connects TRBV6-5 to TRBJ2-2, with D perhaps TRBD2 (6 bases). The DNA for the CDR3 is TGTGCCAGCAGTTACCCCTCGGCGGGAAGAACCGGGGAGCTGTTTTTT. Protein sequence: CASSYPSAGRTGELFF.